The 5 T cell receptor beta chains below come from one sample, sequenced in a study of T-cell memory formation after mild COVID-19. TCRdb re-called the 5' RACE reads through MiXCR, storing one row per CDR3 protein. This table has around 90,000 distinct CDR3 sequences, about an eighth appearing once. The sequenced sample consisted of PBMCs or a T cell subset sorted from them (not recorded which). These receptor sequences come from an adult woman who had mild COVID-19 (a few samples of this study predate the infection). Cell type and time point are not known.

The CDR3 loop reads CASSGGRFSDTQYF. DNA for the CDR3: TGTGCCAGCAGCGGCGGGAGATTTTCAGATACGCAGTATTTT. The rearrangement uses TRBV7-9 and TRBJ2-3; TRBD2 agrees at 7 bases. The CDR3 spans 14 residues. The germline CDR1 and CDR2 sequences are SEHNR and FQNEAQ (reference sequence). J gave up 4 bases and V 5 bases, and 6 bases lay outside the gene matches.

This chain uses TRBV27 with TRBJ1-5; no clear D gene. Germline-derived CDR1 and CDR2 are MNHEY and SMNVEV (reference sequence). With 5 bases removed from V and 0 bases from J, the gap between germline ends came to 5 bases. This CDR3 spans 13 amino acids. The CDR3 sequence is CASSTTSNQPQHF. The CDR3 DNA is TGTGCCAGCAGTACCACTAGCAATCAGCCCCAGCATTTT.

The V gene is TRBV5-1, the J gene TRBJ2-7, with TRBD1 matching 8 bases. The trim removed 3 bases at V and 2 bases at J, leaving 4 bases unmatched. Germline CDR1 and CDR2: SGHRS and YFSETQ. This CDR3 is 14 amino acids long. The CDR3 sequence is CASSWTGPTYEQYF. Here the CDR3 DNA reads TGCGCCAGCAGCTGGACAGGGCCTACCTACGAGCAGTACTTC. The full variable domain, its missing parts supplied by reference TRBV5-1 and TRBJ2-7, is KAGVTQTPRYLIKTRGQQVTLSCSPISGHRSVSWYQQTPGQGLQFLFEYFSETQRNKGNFPGRFSGRQFSNSRSEMNVSTLELGDSALYLCASSWTGPTYEQYFGPGTRLTVT.

This clonotype was seen only a few times. The genes are TRBV18 and TRBJ2-5; tentative D call: TRBD2 (6 bases). V lost 3 bases to trimming and J lost 4 bases, with 12 bases between them. CDR1 and CDR2 from the germline V gene are KGHSH and LQKENI. The length of the CDR3 is 14 residues. The CDR3 coding sequence is TGTGCCAGCTCACCTGCGTGGGGGGTAGAGACCCAGTACTTC. Its translation: CASSPAWGVETQYF.

The J gene is TRBJ2-5, the V gene TRBV12-3 or TRBV12-4, with TRBD2 matching 7 bases. CDR3 length: 15 residues. V lost 6 bases to trimming and J lost 2 bases; unmatched junction nucleotides: 9. CDR3 region: CASSPAGLSQETQYF. The CDR3 DNA follows: TGTGCCAGCAGCCCGGCGGGACTAAGTCAAGAGACCCAGTACTTC.